Below, 8 T cell receptor beta chains from the same sample are listed, as sequenced in a study of OX40 agonist ivuxolimab in advanced cancers. Library prep was done by the immunoSEQ multiplex PCR assay. TCRdb limited this immuneACCESS table to in-frame rearrangements with V and J called. A share of clones is missing; checked studies link under half to unresolved V genes, and the rest is unexplained. The sample table records 30,000 or so clones; 65% to 85% of these occur just once. Approximately 21% of the sample belongs to the ten largest clones. Material: CD4+ or CD8+ T cells sorted from blood, obtained in a trial of the OX40 agonist ivuxolimab. The receptors originated from an adult with an advanced solid tumor such as melanoma, head and neck, liver or kidney cancer.

This clone was detected only once. The chain links TRBV4-1 to TRBJ2-3; D ambiguous. The V end lost 0 bases, the J end lost 2 bases, and 12 bases lay between the germline ends. This CDR3 spans 16 amino acids. The germline V gene has CDR1 MGHRA and CDR2 YSYEKL. In nucleotides, the CDR3 is TGCGCCAGCAGCCAAGAGGGCGTAGAAGACACAGATACGCAGTATTTT. Amino acids: CASSQEGVEDTDTQYF.

This chain joins TRBV5-6 and TRBJ2-7; TRBD2 might be the D (7 bases). V was clipped by 2 bases and J by 1 base, with 10 bases between them. The CDR3 consists of 14 residues. CDR1 is SGHDT and CDR2 is YYEEEE in the germline V gene. CDR3 sequence reads: CASSFGGASYEQYF. The CDR3 DNA sequence: TGTGCCAGCAGCTTTGGGGGGGCTTCCTACGAGCAGTACTTC.

V is TRBV19 and J is TRBJ2-6; no clear D. The CDR3 length is 15 residues. Germline V gives CDR1 LNHDA, CDR2 SQIVND (reference sequence). Trimming shortened V by 2 bases and J by 0 bases, and 5 bases separated the two germline ends. The chain's CDR3 is CASSIYNSGANVLTF. The CDR3 bases are TGTGCCAGTAGTATATACAACTCTGGGGCCAACGTCCTGACTTTC.

The rearrangement uses TRBV28 and TRBJ2-4; maybe TRBD1 (6 bases). Germline CDR1 MDHEN, CDR2 SYDVKM. The CDR3 consists of 16 residues. V lost 3 bases and J 0 bases, leaving 12 bases between the germline ends. CDR3 region: CASSFPRGLAKNIQYF. The CDR3 coding sequence is TGTGCCAGCAGTTTCCCCAGGGGATTAGCCAAAAACATTCAGTACTTC.

V gene TRBV4-1 combines with J gene TRBJ2-3, with unresolved D. Germline V lookup: CDR1 MGHRA, CDR2 YSYEKL. The CDR3 sequence is 14 residues long. Trimming removed 4 bases from V and 2 bases from J, with 10 bases in between. This CDR3 is CASSPVTLTDTQYF. CDR3 nucleotide sequence: TGCGCCAGCAGCCCAGTGACCCTCACAGATACGCAGTATTTT.

The chain is built from TRBV28 and TRBJ2-1, with D possibly being TRBD1 (5 bases). The germline gives CDR1 MDHEN, CDR2 SYDVKM. Trimming took off 7 bases at V and 9 bases at J, with 16 bases between the two ends. The CDR3 loop spans 13 amino acids. In DNA form, the CDR3 reads TGTGCCAGCAACCCAGGGCCGTGGGCTGAGCAGTTCTTC. This translates into CASNPGPWAEQFF.

The genes are TRBV5-5 and TRBJ1-5; D is unclear. V lost 0 bases to trimming and J lost 7 bases, with 5 bases between them. Germline CDR1 SGHKS, CDR2 YYEKEE (reference sequence). The CDR3 consists of 12 residues. The CDR3 region is CASSLAGQPQHF. CDR3 nucleotide sequence: TGTGCCAGCAGCTTGGCCGGGCAGCCCCAGCATTTT.

V and J are TRBV28 and TRBJ2-2; TRBD1 agrees at 9 bases. Germline V gene data show CDR1 as MDHEN and CDR2 as SYDVKM. V lost 5 bases, J lost 6 bases, and 10 bases stayed unmatched. The CDR3 is made up of 16 amino acids. The DNA of the CDR3 is TGTGCCAGCAGTCCCCTCGGACAGGGGCCCGCCGGGGAGCTGTTTTTT. The encoded protein is CASSPLGQGPAGELFF.